The 28 T cell receptor beta chains given below trace back to one sample, sequenced in a study of T cells in Graves' hyperthyroidism and ophthalmopathy. Amplification of TCR beta CDR3 regions used RNA as the template. The primer set for the first-round RT-PCR of the TCR CDR3 was HTBI. One entry per CDR3 protein results from TCRdb running MiXCR on the multiplex PCR reads. The sample holds about 620,000 distinct CDR3 sequences, around 16% seen once. Sequenced sample: blood. Every receptor here comes from a woman aged 25 to 45 with Graves' hyperthyroidism.

The chain is built from TRBV19 and TRBJ2-1; no definite D call. The CDR3 is 15 residues long. The V and J ends lost 4 bases and 0 bases respectively, with 10 bases between them. CDR1 is LNHDA, CDR2 SQIVND, per germline (reference sequence). The CDR3 loop reads CASSTPRSSYNEQFF. The CDR3 DNA sequence: TGTGCCAGTAGTACACCCAGGAGCTCCTACAATGAGCAGTTCTTC.

The chain couples TRBV5-1 to TRBJ2-1, with D possibly TRBD1 on 7 matching bases. With 0 bases removed from V and 4 bases from J, the gap between germline ends came to 11 bases. The CDR3 extends over 15 amino acids. Germline V gene sequence: CDR1 SGHRS, CDR2 YFSETQ. The CDR3 spells CASSLVPGGYNEQFF. CDR3 nucleotide sequence: TGCGCCAGCAGCTTGGTGCCAGGGGGGTACAATGAGCAGTTCTTC.

The CDR3 nucleotides read TGCGCCAGCAGTGAAGGGCCGGGACTAGTGCATGAGCAGTTCTTC. Translation gives CASSEGPGLVHEQFF. The chain recombines TRBV10-1 with TRBJ2-1; TRBD2 aligns across 8 bases. CDR1 WNHNN and CDR2 SYGVQD come from the germline V gene (reference sequence). There are 15 residues in the CDR3. Germline trimming cut 3 bases from V and 8 bases from J; bases unmatched to any gene: 9.

This clonotype has ten or more counts. The chain uses TRBV29-1 and TRBJ2-1, with 10 bases fitting TRBD2. The CDR3 length is 15 residues. The V segment lost 5 bases and the J segment 1 base; nucleotides outside the gene matches: 5. Germline V gene sequence: CDR1 SQVTM, CDR2 ANQGSEA. The CDR3 spells CSVIAGGLSYNEQFF. As DNA, the CDR3 is TGCAGCGTTATAGCGGGAGGTTTGTCCTACAATGAGCAGTTCTTC.

The chain couples TRBV6-1 to TRBJ2-6; D call uncertain. Germline CDR1 MNHNS, CDR2 SASEGT. Trimming took off 5 bases at V and 2 bases at J, with 13 bases between the two ends. There are 16 residues in the CDR3. The CDR3 bases are TGTGCCAGCAGTCTAACCACAGTTACTGGGGCCAACGTCCTGACTTTC. This codes for CASSLTTVTGANVLTF.

In this sample, this clonotype turned up many times. The V and J genes are TRBV9 and TRBJ2-7, with no clear D. The V and J ends lost 3 bases and 2 bases respectively, with 15 bases between them. The CDR3 is made up of 15 amino acids. Per the germline V gene, CDR1 is SGDLS and CDR2 is YYNGEE. CDR3 amino acids: CASSASAPGAYEQYF. CDR3 sequence (DNA): TGTGCCAGCAGCGCCTCCGCACCGGGTGCCTACGAGCAGTACTTC.

This clonotype was seen ten or more times. The chain carries TRBV11-3 and TRBJ2-7; 12 bases are a match to TRBD2. Germline V gives CDR1 SGHNT, CDR2 YENEEA. The ends lost 3 bases at V and 8 bases at J; junction bases unmatched: 8. There are 15 residues in the CDR3. This CDR3 is CASSFPGLAGTQQYF. The CDR3 coding sequence is TGTGCCAGCAGCTTCCCGGGACTAGCGGGTACGCAGCAGTACTTC. The full variable domain, completed using reference TRBV11-3 and TRBJ2-7, is EAGVVQSPRYKIIEKKQPVAFWCNPISGHNTLYWYLQNLGQGPELLIRYENEEAVDDSQLPKDRFSAERLKGVDSTLKIQPAELGDSAVYLCASSFPGLAGTQQYFGPGTRLTVT.

This clonotype was counted many times. The V and J genes are TRBV2 and TRBJ2-7; D perhaps matches TRBD2 (6 bases). The CDR3 length is 14 residues. Germline assignment: CDR1 SNHLY and CDR2 FYNNEI. The V gene lost 8 bases and the J gene lost 7 bases, with 21 bases spanning the gap. In DNA, the CDR3 is TGTGCCAGCGCGCCGGGGGTGGCGTTCGGGGAGCAGTACTTC. This encodes CASAPGVAFGEQYF.

V usage is TRBV6-1 and J usage is TRBJ2-7, with D perhaps matching TRBD1 or TRBD2 (5 bases each). The V and J ends lost 7 bases and 2 bases respectively, with 18 bases between them. The CDR3 length is 15 residues. The germline gives CDR1 MNHNS, CDR2 SASEGT. In DNA form, the CDR3 reads TGTGCCAGCACATCGCCGGGACCGGGACCCTACGAGCAGTACTTC. Amino acids: CASTSPGPGPYEQYF.

This clonotype was counted a few times. The chain combines TRBV9 with TRBJ1-1, with D hard to call. The CDR3 totals 13 residues. Trimming stripped 0 bases from V and 4 bases from J, with 7 bases between. Germline loops: CDR1 SGDLS, CDR2 YYNGEE. The DNA of the CDR3 is TGTGCCAGCAGCGTAGGGGTTGGCACTGAAGCTTTCTTT. Protein product: CASSVGVGTEAFF. The complete variable domain, with remaining parts taken from reference TRBV9 and TRBJ1-1, reads DSGVTQTPKHLITATGQRVTLRCSPRSGDLSVYWYQQSLDQGLQFLIQYYNGEERAKGNILERFSAQQFPDLHSELNLSSLELGDSALYFCASSVGVGTEAFFGQGTRLTVV.

Of note for this clonotype: A read error may be the cause here, since a much bigger clone is one base away. The chain is built from TRBV27 and TRBJ2-2; D is possibly TRBD2 (5 bases). From germline, CDR1 is MNHEY and CDR2 SMNVEV (reference sequence). The CDR3 runs to 15 residues. CDR3 protein: CASSFLGSNTGEPFF. The CDR3 nucleotides read TGTGCCAGCAGCTTTTTGGGTTCGAACACCGGGGAGCCGTTTTTT.

This clonotype has at least ten counts. This sequence joins TRBV3-1 and TRBJ2-7; 7 bases line up with TRBD2. CDR3 length: 13 residues. Germline V gives CDR1 LGHDT, CDR2 YNNKEL (reference sequence). V dropped 3 bases and J dropped 2; count of bases not matched to a gene: 1. The CDR3, as DNA: TGTGCCAGCAGCCAGGCGGGAGCCTACGAGCAGTACTTC. Translating it yields CASSQAGAYEQYF.

This clonotype was counted at least ten times. The rearrangement joins TRBV3-1 to TRBJ2-1; 7 nucleotides match TRBD2. Germline V gene lookup returns CDR1 LGHDT and CDR2 YNNKEL (reference sequence). CDR3 length: 16 residues. V shed 2 bases and J 2 bases; nucleotides not matched to a gene: 6. Here the CDR3 reads CASSQYLGRTYNEQFF. The CDR3 DNA follows: TGTGCCAGCAGCCAATATCTCGGGAGGACCTACAATGAGCAGTTCTTC.

This clonotype was recorded many times. V is TRBV12-3 or TRBV12-4 and J is TRBJ2-7; 7 bases align to TRBD1. V was clipped by 5 bases and J by 4 bases; unmatched bases: 5. CDR3 length: 13 amino acids. CDR3 amino acids: CASSLDREYEQYF. For the CDR3, the DNA is TGTGCCAGCAGTCTAGACAGGGAGTACGAGCAGTACTTC.

Ten or more counts support this clonotype. The rearrangement uses TRBV2 and TRBJ2-1; TRBD1 agrees at 9 bases. The V and J ends lost 10 bases and 0 bases, in that order; junction bases with no gene match: 16. Germline values: CDR1 SNHLY, CDR2 FYNNEI. CDR3 length: 18 amino acids. The CDR3 reads CAIHDLPDRGPSYNEQFF. In nucleotides, the CDR3 is TGTGCCATCCATGACCTTCCGGACAGGGGACCCTCCTACAATGAGCAGTTCTTC.

The CDR3 here is CASRFSGQGEGVSAFF. CDR3 DNA sequence: TGTGCCAGCCGATTTTCAGGACAGGGGGAAGGTGTTTCAGCTTTCTTT. The chain joins TRBV12-3 or TRBV12-4 to TRBJ1-1; 10 bases map to TRBD1. The CDR3 has 16 residues. V trimming: 8 bases; J trimming: 10 bases; junction bases outside the gene matches: 19.

This chain connects TRBV5-1 to TRBJ1-6; the D gene is possibly TRBD1 (5 bases). The CDR3 has 16 residues. CDR1 and CDR2 (germline): SGHRS, YFSETQ. Between the trimmed V and J ends, which lost 3 bases and 7 bases, there was a span of 17 bases. CDR3 sequence (DNA): TGCGCCAGCAGCTCCGGGGCCCGGATGGCGAATTCACCCCTCCACTTT. Translating gives CASSSGARMANSPLHF.

This clonotype was counted at least ten times. The chain couples TRBV24-1 to TRBJ2-5, with D tentatively TRBD1 (5 bases). Trimming removed 0 bases from V and 0 bases from J, with 7 bases in between. Per germline, CDR1 KGHDR and CDR2 SFDVKD. The CDR3 is 15 residues long. CDR3 sequence: CATSDLTGYQETQYF. The DNA of the CDR3 is TGTGCCACCAGTGATTTGACAGGATACCAAGAGACCCAGTACTTC.

As to this clonotype: A much larger clone is a single base away; this may be a read error. This chain connects TRBV7-3 to TRBJ2-7; 11 nucleotides match TRBD2. Per the germline V gene, CDR1 is SGHTA and CDR2 is FQGTGA. The CDR3 is 15 residues long. After removal of 4 bases from V and 7 bases from J, the junction contained 9 bases not matched to a gene. DNA for the CDR3: TGTGCCAGCAGCTCCGGGACTAGCGGACTAAATGAGCAGTACTTC. It specifies CASSSGTSGLNEQYF.

V gene TRBV28 combines with J gene TRBJ2-2; 7 nucleotides agree with TRBD2. CDR1 MDHEN and CDR2 SYDVKM come from the germline V gene. V shed 4 bases, J shed 3 bases, and the junction held 8 bases outside the gene matches. This CDR3 contains 16 residues. For the CDR3, the DNA is TGTGCCAGCAGTTCCAGCCCTCGGGAGGACACCGGGGAGCTGTTTTTT. This encodes CASSSSPREDTGELFF. The whole variable domain, filled in from reference TRBV28 and TRBJ2-2, reads DVKVTQSSRYLVKRTGEKVFLECVQDMDHENMFWYRQDPGLGLRLIYFSYDVKMKEKGDIPEGYSVSREKKERFSLILESASTNQTSMYLCASSSSPREDTGELFFGEGSRLTVL.

This chain links TRBV10-3 with TRBJ2-1; D gene unclear. CDR1 ENHRY and CDR2 SYGVKD come from the germline V gene. Trimming cost V 3 bases and J 7 bases, with 7 bases left between them. The CDR3 extends over 12 amino acids. Here the CDR3 reads CAISEVGNEQFF. The CDR3 DNA sequence: TGTGCCATCAGTGAAGTAGGGAATGAGCAGTTCTTC.

At least ten counts were recorded for this clonotype. V usage is TRBV18 and J usage is TRBJ2-1; tentatively, D is TRBD2 (6 bases). Germline values: CDR1 KGHSH, CDR2 LQKENI. The V and J ends lost 6 bases and 7 bases respectively, with 10 bases between them. The CDR3 has 12 residues. In DNA form, the CDR3 reads TGTGCCAGCTCTCCGACTAGTAATGAGCAGTTCTTC. Residues: CASSPTSNEQFF.

The V call is TRBV6-2 or TRBV6-3, the J call TRBJ2-1; TRBD2 matches at 7 bases. The CDR3 consists of 15 residues. Germline CDR1 and CDR2: MNHEY and SVGEGT. With 0 bases clipped from V and 4 bases from J, the junction kept 3 bases outside the gene matches. The CDR3 bases are TGTGCCAGCAGTTACTCGATAGCGGGTTACAATGAGCAGTTCTTC. The encoded protein is CASSYSIAGYNEQFF.

At least ten counts were recorded for this clonotype. The chain has TRBV2 and TRBJ2-7, with 9 bases identical to TRBD2. The germline V gene has CDR1 SNHLY and CDR2 FYNNEI. With 3 bases clipped from V and 7 bases from J, the junction kept 10 bases outside the gene matches. This CDR3 contains 15 residues. As DNA, the CDR3 is TGTGCCAGCAGTGACCCCAGCGGGAGGTCGAGTGAGCAGTACTTC. It yields the protein CASSDPSGRSSEQYF.

Ten or more counts support this clonotype. The chain employs TRBV7-8 and TRBJ2-5; D is undetermined. The V and J ends lost 2 bases and 5 bases respectively, with 15 bases between them. Germline CDR1 reads SGHVS; CDR2 reads FQNEAQ. This CDR3 region has 15 residues. The CDR3 nucleotides read TGTGCCAGCAGCTTAAACCCCTCGAGTTTTGAGACCCAGTACTTC. This sequence encodes CASSLNPSSFETQYF. Supplemented by reference TRBV7-8 and TRBJ2-5, the full variable domain reads GAGVSQSPRYKVAKRGQDVALRCDPISGHVSLFWYQQALGQGPEFLTYFQNEAQLDKSGLPSDRFFAERPEGSVSTLKIQRTQQEDSAVYLCASSLNPSSFETQYFGPGTRLLVL.

This clonotype occurred many times. This sequence joins TRBV6-6 and TRBJ1-5; D call uncertain. Trimming took off 2 bases at V and 2 bases at J, with 7 bases between the two ends. Germline CDR1 is MNHNY and CDR2 is SVGAGI (reference sequence). This CDR3 spans 14 amino acids. The CDR3 nucleotides are TGTGCCAGCAGTTACCTTGGGGGCAATCAGCCCCAGCATTTT. Amino acids: CASSYLGGNQPQHF.

This chain uses TRBV27 with TRBJ2-5, with a tentative D call TRBD2 (6 bases). This CDR3 has 14 amino acids. Germline V gene lookup returns CDR1 MNHEY and CDR2 SMNVEV (reference sequence). Trimming left V 4 bases short and J 2 bases short, with 11 bases between. The CDR3 spells CASSSPGGQETQYF. The CDR3 region has the DNA TGTGCCAGCAGTTCCCCCGGGGGTCAAGAGACCCAGTACTTC.

This clonotype showed up many times. The chain employs TRBV6-1 and TRBJ2-7, with 8 bases aligning to TRBD1. V trimming: 5 bases; J trimming: 1 base; junction bases outside the gene matches: 4. The CDR3 has 14 residues. The germline CDR1 and CDR2 sequences are MNHNS and SASEGT. CDR3 nucleotide sequence: TGTGCCAGCAGTCGGGACAGGTATTCCTACGAGCAGTACTTC. Its protein is CASSRDRYSYEQYF.